A selection of T cell receptor beta chains follows, all from one sample in a study of cytomegalovirus exposure and HLA in healthy donors. Profiling relied on immunoSEQ multiplex PCR, and the TCRdb table lists in-frame clones only, not all of them. The table includes about 150,000 clones, around 75% detected once. Sequencing was carried out using PBMCs. The receptor source for this set is a woman aged 18-29 years in good health and CMV-seronegative. CDR3s include the opening cysteine and the closing phenylalanine or tryptophan. Fields, in order: V gene, D gene, J gene, CDR3 protein. The D gene is left open where the match is weak.

>TRBV7-2|-|TRBJ1-1
CASSPPGNTEAFF
>TRBV6-6|-|TRBJ2-7
CASGERDEQYF
>TRBV5-1|TRBD2|TRBJ2-2
CASSSEGLAGYTGELFF
>TRBV28|TRBD1|TRBJ1-1
CASSLRGQDTEAFF
>TRBV7-9|-|TRBJ1-1
CSSREQYTEAFF
>TRBV5-1|-|TRBJ1-1
CASSLGGLNTEAFF
>TRBV7-6|TRBD2|TRBJ2-1
CASSYRTSRNEQFF
>TRBV9|-|TRBJ2-2
CASSVAVTGELFF
>TRBV5-4|-|TRBJ1-2
CASSLEQGKYGYTF
>TRBV5-1|TRBD1|TRBJ1-6
CASSPTRQGGYSPLHF
>TRBV9|-|TRBJ1-5
CASSVGSGQPQHF
>TRBV5-6|TRBD2|TRBJ2-3
CASSLRASGTTDTQYF
>TRBV19|TRBD1|TRBJ1-4
CASSWPPGTGKEKLFF
>TRBV11-2|TRBD1|TRBJ1-1
CASSFWDPTGDTEAFF
>TRBV14|-|TRBJ2-5
CASSQFGGTKTQYF
>TRBV27|TRBD1|TRBJ2-1
CASSSPRTGGGYYRGNEQFF
>TRBV27|-|TRBJ1-1
CASSLGGATEAFF
>TRBV5-1|-|TRBJ2-5
CASSLVPGAQETQYF
>TRBV15|-|TRBJ1-5
CATSRGGNQPQHF
>TRBV4-3|-|TRBJ2-6
CASSQTSSGANVLTF
>TRBV7-9|TRBD1|TRBJ1-3
CASSPGQGSSSGNTIYF
>TRBV11-2|TRBD1|TRBJ1-5
CASSLMVTGGDQPQHF
>TRBV27|-|TRBJ2-3
CASSSRDTQYF
>TRBV4-3|TRBD1|TRBJ1-3
CASGQVGNTIYF
>TRBV30|-|TRBJ2-2
CAWQKGRELFF
>TRBV4-1|TRBD1|TRBJ1-2
CASSRAGQGIYGYTF
>TRBV7-8|-|TRBJ1-4
CASSLKGGTTNEKLFF
>TRBV10-3|-|TRBJ2-7
CAISDPLAAGLYEQYF
>TRBV11-2|-|-
CASSYLRGDEQYF
>TRBV28|TRBD1|TRBJ1-1
CATLDRANTEAFF
>TRBV4-2|TRBD2|TRBJ2-3
CASSQGSGGATGTDTQYF
>TRBV25-1|TRBD2|TRBJ2-2
CASRGLAGGWTGELFF
>TRBV6-6|-|TRBJ1-5
CASSGRIDRAYQPQHF
>TRBV28|-|TRBJ2-4
CASSLQGAKNIQYF
>TRBV19|TRBD2|TRBJ2-4
CASRTRAGDTKNIQYF
>TRBV6-4|-|TRBJ2-2
CASSASNTGELFF
>TRBV11-3|TRBD1|TRBJ1-1
CASSYRDRGFPEAFF
>TRBV4-1|TRBD1|TRBJ1-2
CASSQAGGSYGYTF
>TRBV10-3|-|TRBJ1-1
CAISESSGVAFF
>TRBV7-6|-|TRBJ2-5
CASSRRVQETQYF
>TRBV29-1|TRBD1|TRBJ2-1
CSVGQGYEQFF
>TRBV7-2|-|TRBJ1-1
CASSPWGGTNTEAFF
>TRBV28|TRBD1|TRBJ2-3
CASSPPTGGTDTQYF
>TRBV5-4|TRBD1|TRBJ1-2
CASNLGQTPRGYTF
>TRBV7-6|-|TRBJ1-3
CASSSGQIGNTIYF
>TRBV5-4|TRBD1|TRBJ2-5
CASRRQGSSAETQYF
>TRBV2|-|TRBJ2-5
CASSVEGTQYF
>TRBV5-1|TRBD1|TRBJ1-5
CASSFTGGGEPQHF
>TRBV6-5|-|TRBJ2-3
CASNPLETDTQYF
>TRBV19|-|-
CASSIGERTYEQYF
>TRBV10-3|-|TRBJ1-1
CAISWAGNLNTEAFF
>TRBV7-2|-|TRBJ2-1
CASSLATSSYNEQFF
>TRBV7-6|TRBD1|TRBJ1-1
CASSQGATQAFF
>TRBV29-1|-|TRBJ1-1
CSVEPLAGREAFF
>TRBV7-9|-|TRBJ1-1
CASSLVGKNTEAFF
>TRBV11-2|-|TRBJ1-2
CASSSRGYGYTF
>TRBV5-1|-|TRBJ2-7
CASSLGSGQRTYEQYF
>TRBV30|-|TRBJ1-1
CAWREQGHTEAFF
>TRBV7-2|-|TRBJ2-7
CASSLDGGQSYEQYF